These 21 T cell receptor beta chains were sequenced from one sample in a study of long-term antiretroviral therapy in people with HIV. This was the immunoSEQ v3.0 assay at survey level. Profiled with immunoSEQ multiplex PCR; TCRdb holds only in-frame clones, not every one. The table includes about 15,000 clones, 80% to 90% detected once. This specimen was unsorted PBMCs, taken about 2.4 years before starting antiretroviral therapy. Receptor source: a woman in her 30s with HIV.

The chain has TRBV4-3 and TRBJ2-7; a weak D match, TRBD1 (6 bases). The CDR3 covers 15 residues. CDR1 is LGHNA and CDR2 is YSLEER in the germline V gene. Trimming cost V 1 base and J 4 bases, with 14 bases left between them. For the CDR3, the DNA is TGCGCCAGCAGCCAAGGCGCAGGGGATGTTTACGAGCAGTACTTC. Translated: CASSQGAGDVYEQYF.

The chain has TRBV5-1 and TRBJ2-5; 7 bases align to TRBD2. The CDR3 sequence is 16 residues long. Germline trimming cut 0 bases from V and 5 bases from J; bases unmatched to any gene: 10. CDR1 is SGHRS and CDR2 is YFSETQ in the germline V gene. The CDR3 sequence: CASSLAPAGTRETQYF. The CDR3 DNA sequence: TGCGCCAGCAGCTTGGCCCCAGCGGGGACCCGGGAGACCCAGTACTTC.

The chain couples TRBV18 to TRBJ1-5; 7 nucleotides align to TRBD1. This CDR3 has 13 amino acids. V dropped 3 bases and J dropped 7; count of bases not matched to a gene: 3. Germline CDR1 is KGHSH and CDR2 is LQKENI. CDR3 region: CASSPGQEQPQHF. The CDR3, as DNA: TGTGCCAGCTCACCTGGACAGGAGCAGCCCCAGCATTTT.

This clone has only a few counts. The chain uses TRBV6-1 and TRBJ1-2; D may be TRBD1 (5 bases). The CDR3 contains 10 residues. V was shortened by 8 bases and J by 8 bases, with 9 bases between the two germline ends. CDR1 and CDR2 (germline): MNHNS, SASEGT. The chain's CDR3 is CASQGRGYTF. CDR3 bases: TGTGCCAGCCAGGGAAGAGGCTACACCTTC.

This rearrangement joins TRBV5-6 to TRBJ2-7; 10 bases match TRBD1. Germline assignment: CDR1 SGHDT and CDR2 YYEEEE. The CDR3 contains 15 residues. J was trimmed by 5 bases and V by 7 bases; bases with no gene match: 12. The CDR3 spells CASAEEGQGFNEQYF. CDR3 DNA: TGTGCCAGCGCTGAGGAGGGACAGGGGTTCAACGAGCAGTACTTC.

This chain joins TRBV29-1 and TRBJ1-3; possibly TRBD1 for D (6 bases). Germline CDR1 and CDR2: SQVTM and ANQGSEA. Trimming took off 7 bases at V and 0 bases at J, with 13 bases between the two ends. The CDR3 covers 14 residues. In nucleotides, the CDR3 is TGCAGCGCCGGGGAACAGGGCTCTGGAAACACCATATATTTT. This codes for CSAGEQGSGNTIYF.

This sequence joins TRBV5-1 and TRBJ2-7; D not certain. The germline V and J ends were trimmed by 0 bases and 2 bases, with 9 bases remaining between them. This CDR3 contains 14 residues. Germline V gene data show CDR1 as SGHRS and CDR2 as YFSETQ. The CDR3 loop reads CASSLGTLTYEQYF. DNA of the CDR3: TGCGCCAGCAGCTTGGGTACCTTGACCTACGAGCAGTACTTC. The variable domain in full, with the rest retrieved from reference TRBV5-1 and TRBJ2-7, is KAGVTQTPRYLIKTRGQQVTLSCSPISGHRSVSWYQQTPGQGLQFLFEYFSETQRNKGNFPGRFSGRQFSNSRSEMNVSTLELGDSALYLCASSLGTLTYEQYFGPGTRLTVT.

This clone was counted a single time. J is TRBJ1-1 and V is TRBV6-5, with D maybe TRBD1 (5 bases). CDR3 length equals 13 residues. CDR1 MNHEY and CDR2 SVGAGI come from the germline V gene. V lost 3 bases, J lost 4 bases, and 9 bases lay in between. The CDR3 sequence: CASSYSRVTEAFF. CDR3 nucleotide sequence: TGTGCCAGCAGTTATTCCAGGGTCACTGAAGCTTTCTTT.

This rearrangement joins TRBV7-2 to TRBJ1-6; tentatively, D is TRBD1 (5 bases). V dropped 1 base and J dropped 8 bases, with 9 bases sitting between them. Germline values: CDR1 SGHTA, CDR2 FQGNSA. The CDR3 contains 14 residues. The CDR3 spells CASSLGWGDSPLHF. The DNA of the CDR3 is TGTGCCAGCAGCTTAGGTTGGGGGGATTCACCCCTCCACTTT.

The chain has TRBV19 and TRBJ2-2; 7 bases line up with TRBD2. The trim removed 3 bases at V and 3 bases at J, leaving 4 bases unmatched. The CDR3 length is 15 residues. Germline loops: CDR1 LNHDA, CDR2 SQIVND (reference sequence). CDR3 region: CASSILAGDTGELFF. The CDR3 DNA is TGTGCCAGTAGTATTCTTGCGGGGGACACCGGGGAGCTGTTTTTT.

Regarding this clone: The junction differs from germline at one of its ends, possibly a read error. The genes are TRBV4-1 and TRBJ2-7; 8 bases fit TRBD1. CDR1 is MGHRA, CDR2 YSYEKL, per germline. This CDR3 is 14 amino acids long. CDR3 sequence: CASSPSDRGYEQYF. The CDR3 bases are TGTGCCAGCAGCCCGAGTGACAGGGGATACGAGCAGTACTTC.

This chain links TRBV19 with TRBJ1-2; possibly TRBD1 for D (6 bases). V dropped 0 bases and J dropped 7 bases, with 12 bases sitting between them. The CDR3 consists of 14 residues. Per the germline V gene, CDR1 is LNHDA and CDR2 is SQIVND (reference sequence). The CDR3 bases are TGTGCCAGTAGTATAGATCAGGGGAGAAGTGGCTACACCTTC. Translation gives CASSIDQGRSGYTF.

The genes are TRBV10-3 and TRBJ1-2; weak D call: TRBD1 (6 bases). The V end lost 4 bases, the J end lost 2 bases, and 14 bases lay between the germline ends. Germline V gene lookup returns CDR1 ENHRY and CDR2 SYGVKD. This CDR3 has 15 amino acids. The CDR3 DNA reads TGTGCCATCAGTGGGGGGGACACTTTAAACTATGGCTACACCTTC. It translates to CAISGGDTLNYGYTF.

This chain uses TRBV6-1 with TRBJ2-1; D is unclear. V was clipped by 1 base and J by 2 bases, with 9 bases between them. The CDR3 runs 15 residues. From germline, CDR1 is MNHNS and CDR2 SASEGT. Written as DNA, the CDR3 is TGTGCCAGCAGTGAAGGTACGGGCGCCTACAATGAGCAGTTCTTC. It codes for CASSEGTGAYNEQFF.

In nucleotides, the CDR3 is TGTGCCAGCACGACTAGCGGGGGGGCGAACACCGGGGAGCTGTTTTTT. Translation gives CASTTSGGANTGELFF. This chain links TRBV2 with TRBJ2-2; 14 bases are a match to TRBD2. With V trimmed by 7 bases and J by 0 bases, 1 base remained unmatched. The germline CDR1 and CDR2 sequences are SNHLY and FYNNEI. The length of the CDR3 is 16 residues.

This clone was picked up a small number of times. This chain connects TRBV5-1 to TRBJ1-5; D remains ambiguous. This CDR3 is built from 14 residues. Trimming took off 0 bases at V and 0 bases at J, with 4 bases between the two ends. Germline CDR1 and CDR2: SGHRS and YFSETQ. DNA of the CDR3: TGCGCCAGCAGCTTGGGCGGTAGCAATCAGCCCCAGCATTTT. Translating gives CASSLGGSNQPQHF.

The CDR3 here is CASSLQGVKNTEAFF. CDR3 sequence (DNA): TGCGCCAGCAGCTTACAGGGGGTGAAGAACACTGAAGCTTTCTTT. This chain uses TRBV5-1 with TRBJ1-1; 8 nucleotides agree with TRBD1. CDR3 size: 15 residues. The J segment lost 1 base and the V segment lost 2 bases, leaving 4 bases of the junction unmatched. Germline V gene sequence: CDR1 SGHRS, CDR2 YFSETQ.

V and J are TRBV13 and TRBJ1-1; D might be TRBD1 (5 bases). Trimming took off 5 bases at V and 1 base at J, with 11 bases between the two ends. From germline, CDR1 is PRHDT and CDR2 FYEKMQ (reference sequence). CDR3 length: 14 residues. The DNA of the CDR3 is TGTGCCAGCAGCCTCTTTACAGGGAACACTGAAGCTTTCTTT. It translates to CASSLFTGNTEAFF.

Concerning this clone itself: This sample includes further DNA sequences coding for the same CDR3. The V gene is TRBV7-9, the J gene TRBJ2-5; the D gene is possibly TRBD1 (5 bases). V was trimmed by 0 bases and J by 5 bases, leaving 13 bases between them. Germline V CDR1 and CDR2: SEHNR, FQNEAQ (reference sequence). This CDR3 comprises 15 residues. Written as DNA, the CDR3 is TGTGCCAGCAGCTTAGCGCCCAGGGTAGGGGAGACCCAGTACTTC. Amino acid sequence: CASSLAPRVGETQYF. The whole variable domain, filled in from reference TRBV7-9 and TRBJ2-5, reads DTGVSQNPRHKITKRGQNVTFRCDPISEHNRLYWYRQTLGQGPEFLTYFQNEAQLEKSRLLSDRFSAERPKGSFSTLEIQRTEQGDSAMYLCASSLAPRVGETQYFGPGTRLLVL.

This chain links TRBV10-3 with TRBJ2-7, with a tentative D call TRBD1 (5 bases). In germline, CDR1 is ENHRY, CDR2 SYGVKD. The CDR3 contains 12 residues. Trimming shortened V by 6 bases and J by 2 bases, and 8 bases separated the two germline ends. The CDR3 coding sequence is TGTGCCATCAGGGGGCAGGCCTACGAGCAGTACTTC. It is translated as CAIRGQAYEQYF.

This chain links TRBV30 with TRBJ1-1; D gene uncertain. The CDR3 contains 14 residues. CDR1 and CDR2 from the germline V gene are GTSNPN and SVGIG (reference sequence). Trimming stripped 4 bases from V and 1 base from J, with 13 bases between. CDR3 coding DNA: TGTGCCTGGAACCTTGTAGGGTCGAACACTGAAGCTTTCTTT. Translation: CAWNLVGSNTEAFF.